This T cell receptor beta chain is from a study of blood T cells in healthy people across ages. Germline CDR1 reads SEHNR; CDR2 reads FQNEAQ (reference sequence). This CDR3 has 10 residues. V shed 7 bases and J shed 5 bases, with 3 bases lying between them. The second PCR ran about 7 to 12 cycles with a sample-barcoded 5' primer and J-beta primers. Every cDNA was tagged by a template-switch adaptor with 12 random nucleotides. One entry per CDR3 protein, called by TCRdb with MiXCR from the 5' RACE reads. The table records 550,000 to 750,000 distinct CDR3 sequences, 21% of them present only once. Those donating, healthy Caucasian individuals from Russia, were aged roughly 6 to 90. The amount of total RNA extracted per sample was at least 6 micrograms.

The sequenced sample consisted of blood. The V call is TRBV7-9, the J call TRBJ2-1, with D unclear. The sequence derives from a man between 65 and 80 years old in good health. Here the CDR3 DNA reads TGTGCCAGCATCGACAATGAGCAGTTCTTC. Its translation is CASIDNEQFF.